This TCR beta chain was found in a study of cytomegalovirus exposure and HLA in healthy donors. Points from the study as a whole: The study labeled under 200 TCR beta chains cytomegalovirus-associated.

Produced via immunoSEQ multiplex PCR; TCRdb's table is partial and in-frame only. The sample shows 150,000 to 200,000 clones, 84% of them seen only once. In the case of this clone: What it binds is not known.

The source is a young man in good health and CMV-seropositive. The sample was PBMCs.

The CDR3 DNA follows: TGTGCCTGGATGGTAGCGGGAGGACAATACAATGAGCAGTTCTTC. It specifies CAWMVAGGQYNEQFF. The chain combines TRBV30 with TRBJ2-1; 10 positions match TRBD2. Germline lookup yields CDR1 GTSNPN and CDR2 SVGIG (reference sequence). Losses at the gene ends were 4 bases for V and 4 bases for J; bases not matched to a gene: 7. This CDR3 region has 15 residues.